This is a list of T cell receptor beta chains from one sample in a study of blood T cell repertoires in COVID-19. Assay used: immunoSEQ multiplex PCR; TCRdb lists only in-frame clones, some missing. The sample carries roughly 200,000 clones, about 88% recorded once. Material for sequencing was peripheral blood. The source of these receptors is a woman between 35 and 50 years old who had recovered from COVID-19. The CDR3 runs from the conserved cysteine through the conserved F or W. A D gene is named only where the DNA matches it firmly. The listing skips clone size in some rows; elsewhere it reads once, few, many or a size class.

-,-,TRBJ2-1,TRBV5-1,TGCGCCAGCAGCTTGAGCGAATACAATGAGCAGTTCTTC,CASSLSEYNEQFF
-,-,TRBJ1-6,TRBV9,TGTGCCAGCAGCGGAGGGACTGATTCACCCCTCCACTTT,CASSGGTDSPLHF
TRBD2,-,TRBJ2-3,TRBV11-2,TGTGCCAGCAGCTTAGATCCCGGGAGGCATGGAGATACGCAGTATTTT,CASSLDPGRHGDTQYF
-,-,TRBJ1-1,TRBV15,TGTGCCACCAGCACCCCGAGTTTCGGGTACACTGAAGCTTTCTTT,CATSTPSFGYTEAFF
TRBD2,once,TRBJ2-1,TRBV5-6,TGTGCCAGCAGCCCCGGGACTAGCTACTACAATGAGCAGTTCTTC,CASSPGTSYYNEQFF
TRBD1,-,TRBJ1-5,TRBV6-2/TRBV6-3,TGTGCCAGCAGTTGGGGACAGGGCAATCAGCCCCAGCATTTT,CASSWGQGNQPQHF
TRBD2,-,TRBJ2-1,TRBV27,TGTGCCAGCAGTTTATCGTGGACTAGCGGGAGGGTTGGCCCCTACAATGAGCAGTTCTTC,CASSLSWTSGRVGPYNEQFF
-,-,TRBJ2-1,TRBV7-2,TGTGCCAGCAGCTTAGGCTTAGGAGAGGGAATCAATGAGCAGTTCTTC,CASSLGLGEGINEQFF
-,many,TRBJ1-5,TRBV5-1,TGCGCCAGCAGCAAAGGGCCCGGGGGCAATCAGCCCCAGCATTTT,CASSKGPGGNQPQHF
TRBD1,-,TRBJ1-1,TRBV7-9,TGTGCCAGCAGCTTAGAGGCCAGGGGGCGCGGAGCTTTCTTT,CASSLEARGRGAFF
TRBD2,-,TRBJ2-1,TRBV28,TGTGCCAGCAGTCGGGGGGGGACCCTAGCGTACAATGAGCAGTTCTTC,CASSRGGTLAYNEQFF
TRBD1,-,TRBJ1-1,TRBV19,TGTGCCAGTAGCCCGACAGGGAACAGGTTTAGCACTGAAGCTTTCTTT,CASSPTGNRFSTEAFF
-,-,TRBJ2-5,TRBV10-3,TGTGCCATCAACGGGGGGCGCCAAGAGACCCAGTACTTC,CAINGGRQETQYF
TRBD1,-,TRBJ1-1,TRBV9,TGTGCCAGCAGCGTAGGACAGGGGGCGGAAGTAGCTTTCTTT,CASSVGQGAEVAFF
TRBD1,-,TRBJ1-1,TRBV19,TGTGCCAGTAGTTCCCGGGACAGGGGTTCGTTTACAGCTTTCTTT,CASSSRDRGSFTAFF
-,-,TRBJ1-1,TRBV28,TGTGCCAGCAGTTTGGTCGAGGCTGGGACTGAAGCTTTCTTT,CASSLVEAGTEAFF
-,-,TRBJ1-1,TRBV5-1,TGCGCCAGCAGTCCGAAGCAGGGTTCGTGGACTGAAGCTTTCTTT,CASSPKQGSWTEAFF
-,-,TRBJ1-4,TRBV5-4,TGTGCCAGCAGCTTGGCAGGGTTGCCTGAAAAACTGTTTTTT,CASSLAGLPEKLFF
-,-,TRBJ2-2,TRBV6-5,TGTGCCAGCACGGACTCCTCCCCGAACACCGGGGAGCTGTTTTTT,CASTDSSPNTGELFF
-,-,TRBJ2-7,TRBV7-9,TGTGCCAGCAGCTTCATCTCTAGGGAGCAGTACTTC,CASSFISREQYF
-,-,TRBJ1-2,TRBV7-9,TGTGCCAGCAGCTTAGCGGGGGCAAATGGCTACACCTTC,CASSLAGANGYTF
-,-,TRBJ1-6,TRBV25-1,TGTGCCAGCAGTGAATCCGGACAGTTTGATTCACCCCTCCACTTT,CASSESGQFDSPLHF
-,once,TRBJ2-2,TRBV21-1,TGTGCCAGCAGCGCCGCGGCGGCGGGAGCTGAAACCGGGGAGCTGTTTTTT,CASSAAAAGAETGELFF
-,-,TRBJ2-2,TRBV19,TGTGCCAGTAGTTCCGGACACTTGAACACCGGGGAGCTGTTTTTT,CASSSGHLNTGELFF
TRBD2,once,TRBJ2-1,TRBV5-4,TGTGCCAGCAGCCCGGGGACTAGCGTGTACAATGAGCAGTTCTTC,CASSPGTSVYNEQFF
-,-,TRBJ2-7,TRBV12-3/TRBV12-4,TGTGCCAGCAGTTTATTCCGCGGAAACGAGCAGTACTTC,CASSLFRGNEQYF
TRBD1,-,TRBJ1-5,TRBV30,TGTGCCTGGAGTGTTGGGACAGCCACGAATCAGCCCCAGCATTTT,CAWSVGTATNQPQHF
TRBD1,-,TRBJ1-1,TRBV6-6,TGTGCCAGCAGTCCTCAGGGGGCGCGTGCTGAAGCTTTCTTT,CASSPQGARAEAFF
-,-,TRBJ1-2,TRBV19,TGTGCCAGTAGTCCGGGGACAAGCTATGGCTACACCTTC,CASSPGTSYGYTF
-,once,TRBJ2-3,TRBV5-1,TGCGCCAGCAGCTTGGACCCGACTAGGGTGGATACGCAGTATTTT,CASSLDPTRVDTQYF
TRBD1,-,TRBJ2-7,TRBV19,TGTGCCAGTAGTATAGGGGACAGGGGGTCTACCGAGCAGTACTTC,CASSIGDRGSTEQYF
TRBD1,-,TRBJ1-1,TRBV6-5,TGTGCCAGCAGTCCGCCGGGACAGCCTAACGCTGAAGCTTTCTTT,CASSPPGQPNAEAFF
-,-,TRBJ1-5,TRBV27,TGTGCCAGCAGCCGGCAACAGGAGAATCAGCCCCAGCATTTT,CASSRQQENQPQHF
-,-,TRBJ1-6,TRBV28,TGTGCCAGCAGTCTTACCAGGGGCGCGGCACCCCTCCACTTT,CASSLTRGAAPLHF
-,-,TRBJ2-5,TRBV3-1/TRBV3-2,TGTGCCAGCAGCCACCCCCTAAACTTCGCTGGCCAAGAGACCCAGTACTTC,CASSHPLNFAGQETQYF
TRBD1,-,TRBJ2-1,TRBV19,TGTGCCAGTTCGAGACAGGGGACCTACAATGAGCAGTTCTTC,CASSRQGTYNEQFF
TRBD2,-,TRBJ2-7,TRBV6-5,TGTGCCAGCAGACCGCCGGGGACTAGATACGAGCAGTACTTC,CASRPPGTRYEQYF
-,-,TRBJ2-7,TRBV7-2,TGTGCCAGCAGAGCGCGGGGAAGCTCCTACGAGCAGTACTTC,CASRARGSSYEQYF
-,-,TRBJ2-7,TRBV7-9,TGTGCCAGCAGCGTTCCTCAGGGGTTCTCCTACGAGCAGTACTTC,CASSVPQGFSYEQYF
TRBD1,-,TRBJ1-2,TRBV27,TGTGCCAGCAGCCACCGACAGGGGATCAATGGCTACACCTTC,CASSHRQGINGYTF
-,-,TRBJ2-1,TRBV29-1,TGCAGCGCCGCGATAGGCAGGGGCCCCTACAATGAGCAGTTCTTC,CSAAIGRGPYNEQFF
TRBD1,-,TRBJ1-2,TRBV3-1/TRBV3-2,TGTGCCAGCAGCCAAGTAGGACAGGATCATGGCTACACCTTC,CASSQVGQDHGYTF
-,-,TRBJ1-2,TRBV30,TGTGCCTGGAGTGTACGGGTGGATTCCTATGGCTACACCTTC,CAWSVRVDSYGYTF
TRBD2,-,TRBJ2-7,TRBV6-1,TGTGCCAGCAGTCAAGCGGGGGGACCCTACGAGCAGTACTTC,CASSQAGGPYEQYF
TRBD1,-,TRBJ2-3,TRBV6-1,TGTGCCAGCAGTGAATTTGAGGGGGCTTCGGATACGCAGTATTTT,CASSEFEGASDTQYF
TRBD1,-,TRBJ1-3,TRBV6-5,TGTGCCAGCAGTTACCGGACAGGGTCTGGAAACACCATATATTTT,CASSYRTGSGNTIYF
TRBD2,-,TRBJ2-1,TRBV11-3,TGTGCCAGCAGCTTAGGGTCGCTAGGGACTACATTCTACAATGAGCAGTTCTTC,CASSLGSLGTTFYNEQFF